The source of this T cell receptor (beta chain) is a study of T cells after yellow fever vaccination. Study in general: The fractions with low cell numbers were processed using SMART-Seq v4 Ultra Low Input.

MiXCR, applied by TCRdb to the 5' RACE reads, yields one record per CDR3 protein. The table includes approximately 300,000 distinct CDR3 sequences, around 6.8% detected once. The sample holds a few counts of this clonotype. The antigen is undetermined. Germline V lookup: CDR1 ENHRY, CDR2 SYGVKD. The germline V and J ends were trimmed by 11 bases and 7 bases, with 18 bases remaining between them. The CDR3 extends over 12 amino acids. Study-level points and caveats: Weaker overall was a secondary response that nonetheless peaked faster, on day 5 versus 15. Reappearing after the booster were most of the clones from primary vaccination (approximately 96% CD4, 88% CD8). From the bulk population, abundant clonotypes could contaminate and appear within FACS-sorted repertoires.

The chain employs TRBV10-3 and TRBJ2-7; possibly TRBD2 for D (6 bases). This receptor was identified in a man between 18 and 35 years old who received the YFV17D yellow fever vaccine. Source: PBMCs, taken around 45 days after the first yellow fever vaccination. This CDR3 reads CAGGAWLEEQYF. The DNA for the CDR3 is TGTGCCGGCGGGGCCTGGCTGGAGGAGCAGTACTTC.